The rows below give T cell receptor beta chains drawn from one sample of a study of cytomegalovirus exposure and HLA in healthy donors. The repertoire was sequenced with immunoSEQ multiplex PCR; TCRdb's copy has only in-frame clones and lacks some. The top ten clones hold over 0.3% of a sample with approximately 300,000 clones, approximately 80% of them seen once. The source material was PBMCs. The origin of the receptors is a girl aged 2 to 10 in good health and CMV-seronegative. The CDR3 runs from the conserved cysteine through the conserved F or W. A D gene is named only where the DNA matches it firmly. Size tells how often a clone was seen (once, few, many) or the class of an expanded clone, and some rows leave it out.

abundance	j_gene	v_gene	d_gene	len	CDR3aa
NA	TRBJ1-5	TRBV27	NA	14	CASSQGLSNQPQHF
NA	TRBJ2-6	TRBV30	TRBD2	20	CAWRPRGGAGGASGANVLTF
NA	TRBJ1-2	TRBV28	NA	11	CASMGPDGYTF
NA	TRBJ2-1	TRBV2	NA	16	CASSDAIAVPSSEQFF
NA	TRBJ2-1	TRBV28	TRBD1	17	CASSQPSQGASHNEQFF
NA	TRBJ1-2	TRBV10-3	NA	15	CAISVSGGPGYGYTF
NA	TRBJ1-5	TRBV10-3	NA	13	CAISVMSNQPQHF
NA	TRBJ2-3	TRBV5-4	NA	14	CASSRPRSTDTQYF
NA	TRBJ2-6	TRBV28	TRBD2	15	CATNGGSTGANVLTF
NA	NA	TRBV18	NA	17	CASSTLQGEEPGYEQYF
NA	TRBJ1-2	TRBV27	TRBD1	13	CASSRDRLYGYTF
NA	TRBJ1-1	TRBV7-9	TRBD1	15	CASSPGGGLNTEAFF
NA	TRBJ1-1	TRBV10-3	NA	14	CAISVLQGSDEAFF
NA	TRBJ2-5	TRBV5-4	NA	14	CASSRLASQETQYF
NA	TRBJ2-1	TRBV27	NA	14	CASSPASSYNEQFF
NA	TRBJ1-6	TRBV28	TRBD1	18	CASSSHRDRGGQGSPLHF
NA	TRBJ2-7	TRBV7-8	TRBD2	16	CASSLKSSGRAGEQYF
NA	TRBJ1-6	TRBV28	TRBD1	15	CASSFQQGARSPLHF
NA	TRBJ1-2	TRBV14	NA	13	CASSQVGGRGYTF
once	TRBJ2-1	TRBV5-6	NA	14	CASSRPSPYNEQFF
NA	TRBJ2-1	TRBV25-1	NA	14	CASSGRGQYNEQFF
once	TRBJ2-3	TRBV5-1	TRBD2	16	CASSLVVAGAGDTQYF
NA	TRBJ2-1	TRBV9	NA	16	CASSPRQSGTYNEQFF
NA	TRBJ2-2	TRBV7-6	NA	16	CASSPKGLANTGELFF
NA	TRBJ2-7	TRBV7-9	NA	17	CASSLRSRSESSYEQYF
NA	TRBJ1-6	TRBV5-6	TRBD1	15	CASSFGTGANSPLHF
NA	TRBJ1-4	TRBV7-9	TRBD1	15	CASSPSRDRREKLFF
few	TRBJ2-3	TRBV7-3	TRBD2	17	CASTHVTSGGNTDTQYF
NA	TRBJ2-5	TRBV19	TRBD2	14	CASRGAGGRETQYF
NA	TRBJ2-5	TRBV7-9	NA	11	CASSRRETQYF
NA	TRBJ2-3	TRBV9	NA	14	CASSARSSTDTQYF
few	TRBJ1-4	TRBV2	NA	14	CASSDASVSEKLFF
few	TRBJ2-2	TRBV6-5	NA	15	CASSYLQITPGELFF
NA	TRBJ1-2	TRBV6-1	TRBD1	12	CASSRTGGGYTF
few	TRBJ1-6	TRBV5-1	NA	12	CASSLVDSPLHF
few	TRBJ2-7	TRBV6-1	TRBD1	15	CASGDRGLIPYEQYF
NA	TRBJ1-2	TRBV28	NA	12	CASSLFGYGYTF
NA	TRBJ1-5	TRBV2	NA	14	CASSETGRDQPQHF
NA	TRBJ2-5	TRBV4-2	TRBD2	17	CASSQAAGGGMRETQYF
NA	TRBJ1-5	TRBV27	NA	15	CASSLSGRSNQPQHF
once	TRBJ2-1	TRBV5-4	NA	15	CASSLELYVANEQFF
NA	TRBJ2-5	TRBV12-5	TRBD2	15	CASGSGLARIETQYF
NA	TRBJ2-2	TRBV7-9	TRBD2	17	CASSLSGTSGLTGELFF
NA	TRBJ2-3	TRBV25-1	TRBD1	16	CASSPTGQGATDTQYF
once	TRBJ1-4	TRBV27	NA	14	CASSLGRGVEKLFF
NA	TRBJ2-5	TRBV2	NA	13	CASMGRGGETQYF